This T cell receptor beta chain was retrieved from a study of cytomegalovirus exposure and HLA in healthy donors (dated by TCRdb to about 2017). About the full investigation: In an earlier analysis of fewer than 750 of the donors, about 270 Gb of sequence data and just under 120 million unique TCR beta sequences from about 190 million T cells were reported. An early release that covered about 600 HLA-typed donors contained around 330 gigabases of sequencing data and tens of millions of unique TCR sequences. The genetic ancestry cluster associated with self-reported Caucasian donors included 81% of the roughly 400 genotyped donors. The study aimed to test whether cataloging public T cell receptors could reveal signatures of past pathogen exposure. The study used immunosequencing to profile the T cell repertoires of several hundred subjects and linked those repertoires to cytomegalovirus serostatus. Along with the roughly 710-subject first cohort, a separate validation cohort of over 90 different subjects was used. High-throughput TCR immunosequencing, statistical association of individual TCRs with disease status, and machine learning were combined to predict cytomegalovirus infection status. To study patterns of TCR occurrence, a later analysis re-analyzed previously published TCR beta repertoires from several hundred donors and added high-resolution HLA genotyping. In the later analysis, no new phenotypic data were used to find candidate immune exposures; instead, reliance was placed on TCR beta sequences and their occurrence across donors. An earlier analysis of approximately 580 of the donors used high-throughput TCR beta sequencing to judge whether each TCR beta V gene segment behaved as functional or pseudogenic. Alongside the repertoire data, information on donor age, sex, ethnicity and CMV serostatus was compiled. A later genetic analysis used genome-wide SNP genotypes for about 65% of the roughly 670 donors, treating that subset as a discovery cohort. All discovery cohort repertoires had been generated using a single sequencing platform. Both class I and class II loci were covered by HLA typing, at four-digit resolution. Typing coverage differed by locus: A, B, C, DRB1 and DQB1 were typed in roughly 629-630 donors, DQA1 in about 510, DPA1 in approximately 610, and DPB1 in 400 to 480. Four or five DR-DQ haplotypes were handled as single units for association and clustering because linkage in the cohort was strong. Among about 410 genotyped donors of the cohort, an average of approximately 240,000 unique TCR beta nucleotide sequences was sequenced per donor, of which 15% to 20% were non-productive. General study outcomes and caveats: While some public TCRs were present in many individuals, most TCR sequences turned up only very rarely across donors. Correlated functional status among segregating V segments might be attributable to linkage disequilibrium, but an unknown experimental factor could not be ruled out. At a false discovery rate of 0.05, a later analysis linked some 17,000 TCR beta sequences to specific HLA alleles. CMV serostatus was the only immune exposure information available for the cohort. Presence/absence analyses assumed roughly uniform sequencing depth across donors, an assumption that may not hold. In vitro tests confirmed that three of the cytomegalovirus-associated TCR beta chains recognize cytomegalovirus antigens. A later analysis found that HLA-associated TCR beta chains were more clonally expanded and had lower generation probabilities than equally common non-associated chains. A cluster of highly shared sequence variants was judged likely to represent a technical artifact of the sequencing pipeline. Cytomegalovirus status was reported to be diagnosed by the classifier with high specificity and sensitivity in both the original and validation cohorts. A further reported finding was that TCR beta sequences accurately predicted the HLA-A and HLA-B alleles for most subjects in the first cohort. Compared with the roughly 710-donor mean, donors in an Asian-associated ancestry cluster had fewer N-insertions in productive TCRs, according to a later genetic analysis. The study gave a list of 150 to 200 TCR beta chains associated with cytomegalovirus. In a later analysis, several top co-occurrence clusters were reported to appear linked to parvovirus B19, influenza, CMV and Epstein-Barr virus. Because counts were too low, more than 15 rarely observed V segments, including chromosome 9 orphons, were left out of the earlier analysis of approximately 500 of the donors. Broadly in line with IMGT annotations, most TCR beta V segments showed up in productive rearrangements about 90% or about 30% of the time in an earlier analysis of several hundred of the donors. According to a later analysis, most CMV-associated TCR beta chains appeared to be HLA-restricted, and the HLA associations seemed to be driven largely by CMV exposure. The authors suggested that the approach could potentially be extended to other disease states and immunological phenotypes. In a later analysis, TCR association rates were found to vary across HLA loci, with the most associated TCRs seen for DRB1 alleles and the fewest for HLA-C alleles. In a later genetic analysis, a missense DCLRE1C variant was associated with V-gene and J-gene trimming of TCR beta chains, and the association was replicated in an independent cohort. Some IMGT-functional V segments, including TRBV6-2 and TRBV6-3, could not be told apart with the 87-base-pair reads, so those segments were excluded. When HLA alleles, especially DR and DQ, strongly co-occurred, TCR associations were difficult to assign to individual alleles. Because some donors lacked HLA typing at each locus, the association tests relied only on the typed subset. Only TCR beta chains were sequenced in this cohort, and the absence of alpha or paired-chain data limited detectable features.

The cohort was made up of 500 to 850 healthy bone marrow donors. Cohort members were all nominally healthy when sampled, although unrecorded immune exposures were likely present. The donor was CMV seropositive and belonged to the group of more than 250 seropositive cohort members. Every donor gave a peripheral blood sample, and the peripheral blood mononuclear cells from that sample were used for TCR beta sequencing. The Qiagen DNeasy Blood Extraction Kit was used to extract genomic DNA from the blood cell samples. With regard to this clone: The antigen this receptor binds is unknown. The sample holds no much larger clone one base away, and base qualities are not on file.

The junction shows trimming of 5 bases on V and 3 bases on J, plus 10 bases between the germline ends. CDR1 and CDR2, looked up from the germline V gene (reference sequence), are WNHNN and SYGVQD. Inclusive of the bounding cysteine and phenylalanine, the CDR3 is 13 residues long. The only DNA kept is the CDR3, 39 bases in frame from the first base. The library was prepared using the immunoSEQ multiplex PCR assay. A mixture of 60 forward primers for TCR Vbeta segments and 13 reverse primers for TCR Jbeta segments was used in the multiplex PCR. A multiplex PCR assay on genomic DNA amplified the CDR3 region of rearranged TCR beta genes. The Illumina HiSeq System was used to sequence the amplified TCR beta libraries as 87-base-pair reads. On the study's bioinformatics: In a later analysis, tens of millions of unique TCR beta chains were counted across the approximately 620 repertoires, and around 11 million of these chains were shared by at least two donors. To remove PCR and sequencing errors, raw reads were error-corrected and collapsed into unique sequences using a nearest-neighbor algorithm that merged closely related sequences. CDR3 sequences were aligned to IMGT reference sequences to assign V, D and J gene segments. For a sequence to be retained, a match of at least six nucleotides was required to both a V gene segment and a J gene segment. A rearrangement counted as productive if the CDR3 had no stop codons and remained in frame with V and J, and every other rearrangement counted as non-productive. CDR3 was defined according to IMGT convention as the region running from the second conserved V-encoded cysteine to the conserved J-encoded phenylalanine. The earlier analysis of 500 to 600 of the donors excluded sequences that lacked an unambiguous match to a single V gene segment. An earlier analysis of fewer than 750 of the donors called V segments functional above 56.7% productive rearrangements and segregating when the between-donor standard deviation exceeded 5%. A statistical classification framework was developed to diagnose cytomegalovirus status using the catalog of TCR beta chain sequences. V and J gene assignment, in a later analysis, came from comparing TCR nucleotide sequences with IMGT/GENE-DB human TR gene sequences. In a later analysis, CDR3 sequences and most-parsimonious VDJ recombination scenarios were assigned using the TCRdist pipeline. In a later analysis, each TCR beta chain was defined by its CDR3 amino acid sequence together with its V-gene family, and reads without a unique V-gene family were excluded. As a way to deal with suspected cross-contamination and a sequencing artifact, a later analysis dropped 450 to 600 nucleotide sequences that were highly shared and had low generation probability. In a later analysis, a clonal expansion index for each public chain was calculated from normalized within-repertoire ranks of inferred template counts. A later analysis computed generation probabilities with a VDJ recombination model fitted to out-of-frame rearrangements, and checked the results against IGoR. Hypergeometric tests were used in a later analysis to score TCR-TCR, TCR-HLA and TCR-CMV co-occurrence, with a repertoire-size bias correction applied to the TCR pairs. A later analysis estimated false discovery rates by permuting HLA or CMV assignments 20 times. In a later analysis, co-occurring TCRs were grouped with DBSCAN, and TCRdist sequence similarity was added when clustering was performed within HLA-allele-positive subsets. Co-occurrence clustering excluded repertoires with fewer than 30,000 or more than 120,000 public chains, plus five with anomalous nucleotide sharing. TCRdb carries this immuneACCESS record with in-frame sequences only. Its versions omit some clonotypes, under half of them owing to an unresolved V gene in the studies checked, with the rest unexplained. V and J calls and clone size are copied from that table; D and trimming were computed from the DNA. The sample table lists around 140,000 clones, less than 85% of them with a count of one. The ten largest make up approximately 2.3% of the sample.

The chain is encoded by TRBV10-1 joined to TRBJ1-1, with no confidently assigned D gene. The sequenced material came from PBMCs. The receptor's source is an older woman in good health and CMV-seropositive. CDR3 sequence: CASSSRWDTEAFF. The DNA sequence is as follows: TGCGCCAGCAGTAGCAGGTGGGACACTGAAGCTTTCTTT.